The rows below give T cell receptor beta chains drawn from one sample of a study of T cell responses to AZD1222 COVID-19 vaccine. TCRdb's table, derived via immunoSEQ multiplex PCR, lists solely in-frame clones and lacks some. The sample contains about 140,000 clones, around 88% of which appear only once. The starting material was peripheral blood, obtained on day 0 of AZD1222 vaccination. These receptors originate from an adult in good health. Each CDR3 is given with its conserved first and last residue. Each record gives: CDR3 protein, CDR3 length, clone size, V gene, J gene. Clone size is not always given. Where it is, it says once, few, many or a class for expanded clones.

CDR3aa: CASSQVRGSTTEAFF
len: 15
abundance: NA
v_gene: TRBV14
j_gene: TRBJ1-1

CDR3aa: CASSRVLVSEAFF
len: 13
abundance: NA
v_gene: TRBV12-3/TRBV12-4
j_gene: TRBJ1-1

CDR3aa: CASSKWRSGYTF
len: 12
abundance: NA
v_gene: TRBV14
j_gene: TRBJ1-2

CDR3aa: CSVEVGGGNEQFF
len: 13
abundance: NA
v_gene: TRBV29-1
j_gene: TRBJ2-1

CDR3aa: CASGQGITEAFF
len: 12
abundance: NA
v_gene: TRBV6-5
j_gene: TRBJ1-1

CDR3aa: CASSLSGAPYEQYF
len: 14
abundance: NA
v_gene: TRBV5-4
j_gene: TRBJ2-7

CDR3aa: CASSRTSGETQYF
len: 13
abundance: NA
v_gene: TRBV11-3
j_gene: TRBJ2-5

CDR3aa: CASSARQGPNEKLFF
len: 15
abundance: NA
v_gene: TRBV7-9
j_gene: TRBJ1-4

CDR3aa: CASTTTGGTEAFF
len: 13
abundance: few
v_gene: TRBV27
j_gene: TRBJ1-1

CDR3aa: CASSLAGRDTEAFF
len: 14
abundance: NA
v_gene: TRBV7-2
j_gene: TRBJ1-1

CDR3aa: CASSQGQGASGYTF
len: 14
abundance: NA
v_gene: TRBV4-1
j_gene: TRBJ1-2

CDR3aa: CATSRDDQPQHF
len: 12
abundance: NA
v_gene: TRBV15
j_gene: TRBJ1-5

CDR3aa: CASSQARELQGTFSGNTIYF
len: 20
abundance: NA
v_gene: TRBV4-1
j_gene: TRBJ1-3

CDR3aa: CATTPPDTDTQYF
len: 13
abundance: once
v_gene: TRBV2
j_gene: TRBJ2-3

CDR3aa: CASSALSSGSGGELFF
len: 16
abundance: NA
v_gene: TRBV5-1
j_gene: TRBJ2-2

CDR3aa: CASSAQSNTEAFF
len: 13
abundance: NA
v_gene: TRBV9
j_gene: TRBJ1-1

CDR3aa: CASSPTSYEQYF
len: 12
abundance: few
v_gene: TRBV5-1
j_gene: TRBJ2-7

CDR3aa: CASSYAAVISDTQYF
len: 15
abundance: NA
v_gene: TRBV6-2/TRBV6-3
j_gene: TRBJ2-3

CDR3aa: CSVPAGGLINEQFF
len: 14
abundance: NA
v_gene: TRBV29-1
j_gene: TRBJ2-1

CDR3aa: CASSRPAMGDTDTQYF
len: 16
abundance: NA
v_gene: TRBV19
j_gene: TRBJ2-3

CDR3aa: CASRSGTTKETQYF
len: 14
abundance: NA
v_gene: TRBV19
j_gene: TRBJ2-5

CDR3aa: CASSPKTADTQYF
len: 13
abundance: NA
v_gene: TRBV7-9
j_gene: TRBJ2-3

CDR3aa: CASSRPLKTEAFF
len: 13
abundance: NA
v_gene: TRBV16
j_gene: TRBJ1-1

CDR3aa: CASSQALSAKYF
len: 12
abundance: NA
v_gene: TRBV14
j_gene: TRBJ2-5

CDR3aa: CASSDMAGYNEQFF
len: 14
abundance: NA
v_gene: TRBV6-4
j_gene: TRBJ2-1

CDR3aa: CASSLGQGALTYEQYF
len: 16
abundance: NA
v_gene: TRBV7-9
j_gene: TRBJ2-7

CDR3aa: CSASHRGGLNTEAFF
len: 15
abundance: NA
v_gene: TRBV20-1
j_gene: TRBJ1-1

CDR3aa: CASSPRGSNQPQHF
len: 14
abundance: NA
v_gene: TRBV7-9
j_gene: TRBJ1-5

CDR3aa: CAISEPGGARNEQFF
len: 15
abundance: NA
v_gene: TRBV10-3
j_gene: TRBJ2-1

CDR3aa: CSAAKKAFF
len: 9
abundance: NA
v_gene: TRBV20-1
j_gene: TRBJ1-1

CDR3aa: CASRLAQGRATNQPQHF
len: 17
abundance: NA
v_gene: TRBV12-2
j_gene: TRBJ1-5

CDR3aa: CASSPRGDNTGELFF
len: 15
abundance: NA
v_gene: TRBV9
j_gene: NA

CDR3aa: CASSSGGQNIQYF
len: 13
abundance: NA
v_gene: TRBV11-3
j_gene: TRBJ2-4

CDR3aa: CASTPERSARNEQFF
len: 15
abundance: NA
v_gene: TRBV28
j_gene: TRBJ2-1

CDR3aa: CASSPGTSYGYTF
len: 13
abundance: NA
v_gene: TRBV27
j_gene: TRBJ1-2

CDR3aa: CASSGSYEQYF
len: 11
abundance: once
v_gene: TRBV2
j_gene: TRBJ2-7